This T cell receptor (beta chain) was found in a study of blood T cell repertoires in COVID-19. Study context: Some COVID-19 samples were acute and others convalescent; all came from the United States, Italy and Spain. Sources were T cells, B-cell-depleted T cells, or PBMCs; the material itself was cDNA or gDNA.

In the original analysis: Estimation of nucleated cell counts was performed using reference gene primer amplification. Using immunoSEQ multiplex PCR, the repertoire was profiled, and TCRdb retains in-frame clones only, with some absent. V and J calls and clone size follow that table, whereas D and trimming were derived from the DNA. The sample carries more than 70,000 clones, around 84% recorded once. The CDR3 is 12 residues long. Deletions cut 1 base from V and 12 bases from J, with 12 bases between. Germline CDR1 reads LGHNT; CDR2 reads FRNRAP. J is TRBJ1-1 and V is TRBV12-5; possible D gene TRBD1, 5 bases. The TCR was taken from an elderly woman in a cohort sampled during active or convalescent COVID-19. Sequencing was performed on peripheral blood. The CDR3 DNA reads TGTGCTAGTGGTTTGGATCAGGGCAGGCCTTTCTTT. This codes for CASGLDQGRPFF.